The 7 T cell receptor beta chains listed next were all sequenced from one sample in a study of cytomegalovirus exposure and HLA in healthy donors. Vbeta (60) and Jbeta (13) primers were used in the PCR. Assay used: immunoSEQ multiplex PCR; TCRdb lists only in-frame clones, some missing. The table shows about 150,000 clones, with roughly 79% occurring only once. Material for sequencing was PBMCs. The receptor source for this set is a woman between 40 and 55 years old in good health and CMV-seronegative.

The chain uses TRBV6-1 and TRBJ1-4; tentatively, D is TRBD1 (6 bases). The CDR3 length is 14 residues. V lost 6 bases and J 7 bases, leaving 15 bases between the germline ends. Per germline, CDR1 MNHNS and CDR2 SASEGT. CDR3 amino acids: CASSPSGGLEKLFF. CDR3 nucleotide sequence: TGTGCCAGCAGCCCCAGCGGGGGGCTTGAAAAACTGTTTTTT.

The chain has TRBV14 and TRBJ2-3; the match to TRBD2 covers 12 bases. V was pared by 3 bases and J by 3 bases, with 7 bases of the junction left unmatched. Per the germline V gene, CDR1 is SGHDN and CDR2 is FVKESK. The CDR3 totals 17 residues. CDR3 protein: CASSQSTLAGGTDTQYF. In DNA, the CDR3 is TGTGCCAGCAGCCAGAGTACACTAGCGGGGGGAACAGATACGCAGTATTTT.

This chain joins TRBV5-1 and TRBJ2-1; 8 bases agree with TRBD2. The germline CDR1 and CDR2 sequences are SGHRS and YFSETQ. The CDR3 has 16 amino acids. V lost 7 bases to trimming and J lost 0 bases; unmatched junction nucleotides: 9. CDR3 loop: CASGMGLAGSYNEQFF. In nucleotides, the CDR3 is TGCGCCAGCGGGATGGGGCTAGCGGGCTCCTACAATGAGCAGTTCTTC.

This chain joins TRBV5-4 and TRBJ1-2, with TRBD1 as a possible D gene (5 bases). V was trimmed by 6 bases and J by 7 bases, leaving 16 bases between them. CDR3 length: 13 amino acids. Germline assignment: CDR1 SGHNT and CDR2 YYREEE (reference sequence). The CDR3 bases are TGTGCCAGCACCGGGGGAGGAAGAGGTGGCTACACCTTC. Its protein is CASTGGGRGGYTF.

The V call is TRBV6-5, the J call TRBJ1-5; TRBD1 aligns across 9 bases. The CDR3 spans 15 residues. CDR1 is MNHEY, CDR2 SVGAGI, per germline. V lost 7 bases, J lost 4 bases, and 8 bases stayed unmatched. DNA of the CDR3: TGTGCCAGCACCCCCGGGACAGGGCGAAATCAGCCCCAGCATTTT. This translates into CASTPGTGRNQPQHF.

J is TRBJ2-2 and V is TRBV2; tentative D call: TRBD1 (6 bases). The CDR3 has 15 amino acids. The germline V gene encodes CDR1 SNHLY and CDR2 FYNNEI. V lost 6 bases and J lost 8, with 19 bases in between. CDR3 sequence: CASRANPQGSGELFF. DNA of the CDR3: TGTGCCAGCAGAGCGAACCCACAGGGATCGGGGGAGCTGTTTTTT.

This clone was seen once. The chain couples TRBV15 to TRBJ2-5, with D possibly TRBD1 on 5 matching bases. Between the trimmed V and J ends, which lost 7 bases and 0 bases, there was a span of 12 bases. The CDR3 has 14 residues. From germline, CDR1 is LNHNV and CDR2 YYDKDF (reference sequence). CDR3 coding DNA: TGTGCCACCACCCCAGGGTGGAACCAAGAGACCCAGTACTTC. Its translation: CATTPGWNQETQYF. The full variable domain, with the rest looked up from reference TRBV15 and TRBJ2-5, is DAMVIQNPRYQVTQFGKPVTLSCSQTLNHNVMYWYQQKSSQAPKLLFHYYDKDFNNEADTPDNFQSRRPNTSFCFLDIRSPGLGDTAMYLCATTPGWNQETQYFGPGTRLLVL.